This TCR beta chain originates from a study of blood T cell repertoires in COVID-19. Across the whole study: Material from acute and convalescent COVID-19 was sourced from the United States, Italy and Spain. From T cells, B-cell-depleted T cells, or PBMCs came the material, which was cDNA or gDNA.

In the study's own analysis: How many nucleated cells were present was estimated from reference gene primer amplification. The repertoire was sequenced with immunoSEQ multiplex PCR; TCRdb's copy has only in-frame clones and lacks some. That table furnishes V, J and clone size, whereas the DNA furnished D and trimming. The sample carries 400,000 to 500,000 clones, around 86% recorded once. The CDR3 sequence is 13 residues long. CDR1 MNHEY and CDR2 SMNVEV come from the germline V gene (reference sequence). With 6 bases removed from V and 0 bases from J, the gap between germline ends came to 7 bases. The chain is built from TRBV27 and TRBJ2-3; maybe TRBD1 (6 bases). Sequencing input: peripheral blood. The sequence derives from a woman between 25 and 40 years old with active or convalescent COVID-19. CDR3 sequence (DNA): TGTGCCAGCAGCGACAGGAGCACAGATACGCAGTATTTT. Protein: CASSDRSTDTQYF.